The count of the clone carrying this T cell receptor (beta chain) is one. With random hexamers, reverse transcription was performed on about 0.5 to 1 ug of RNA. Amplification of the TCR beta CDR3 was carried out by immunoSEQ multiplex PCR, which spanned a total of 54 Vbeta and 13 Jbeta segments. MiXCR was run by TCRdb on the immunoSEQ multiplex PCR reads, yielding one entry per CDR3 protein. The sample lists some 180,000 distinct CDR3 sequences; over 85% were seen once. V lost 5 bases and J lost 4; bases outside the gene matches: 7. The CDR3 contains 14 residues. Germline assignment: CDR1 DFQATT and CDR2 SNEGSKA (reference sequence). The entry originates in a study of CD8 T cells in Susac syndrome. CD8+ and CD4+ T cells from blood underwent TCR beta sequencing. The control participants were healthy donors, and these controls were matched with respect to both age and sex. Negative magnetic isolation gave CD8+ and CD4+ cells; FACS enriched CD8+ TEMRA.

The sequencing input was CD4+ T cells from PBMCs. The clonotype was recovered from a human donor in good health. The chain recombines TRBV20-1 with TRBJ2-5; 10 nucleotides align to TRBD2. CDR3 coding DNA: TGCAGTGCTGTCTTAGCGGGAGGAACAGAGACCCAGTACTTC. Its translation: CSAVLAGGTETQYF.